The subject of this entry is one T cell receptor beta chain. The CDR3 spans 15 residues. In germline, CDR1 is MNHEY, CDR2 SVGEGT. V gave up 5 bases and J gave up 2 bases, with 14 bases separating them. TCRdb reprocessed the 5' RACE reads with MiXCR, giving one entry per CDR3 protein. The table records a few hundred thousand distinct CDR3 sequences, approximately 27% of them present only once. This entry belongs to a study of T-cell memory formation after mild COVID-19. The sequence was collected from an adult woman who had mild COVID-19 (a few samples of this study predate the infection). Cell type and time point are not known. The material sequenced was PBMCs or a T cell subset sorted from them (not recorded which). The chain couples TRBV6-2 or TRBV6-3 to TRBJ2-3; possible D gene TRBD1, 5 bases. Here the CDR3 reads CASSPGNLNTDTQYF. The CDR3 coding sequence is TGTGCCAGCAGTCCAGGGAACCTAAACACAGATACGCAGTATTTT.